Listed below are T cell receptor beta chains from one sample, sequenced in a study of Ad26.COV2.S vaccination and SARS-CoV-2 variants. Sequencing used immunoSEQ multiplex PCR; TCRdb keeps in-frame clones, though not all of them. There are approximately 420,000 clones in the sample; 80% to 90% occur only once, and 3% to 3.5% lies in the top ten. Sample: peripheral blood, taken in a trial of Ad26.COV2.S vaccine versus placebo. Source of these receptors: a person aged 18-60 years who received the Ad26.COV2.S COVID-19 vaccine or a placebo. Both conserved end residues are part of each CDR3. D genes are given only for firm matches.

.	TRBV18	TRBJ1-4	CASSPSAPGTNEKLFF
.	TRBV4-1	TRBJ1-2	CASSQGTGYGYTF
.	TRBV3-1/TRBV3-2	TRBJ2-7	CASSLDSSGYEQYF
.	TRBV7-2	TRBJ1-5	CASSLGAQPQHF
.	TRBV3-1/TRBV3-2	TRBJ2-7	CASSRLQGPSYEQYF
.	TRBV24-1	TRBJ1-2	CATSEAGKNYGYTF
TRBD2	TRBV3-1/TRBV3-2	TRBJ2-3	CASSHPGLAAQYF
.	TRBV7-8	TRBJ2-5	CASSPIWTQETQYF
.	TRBV12-3/TRBV12-4	TRBJ1-2	CASSRDPNYGYTF
.	TRBV4-1	TRBJ2-7	CASSQPGAAGQYF
.	TRBV7-8	TRBJ2-2	CASSKGEGTGELFF
TRBD2	TRBV14	TRBJ2-7	CASGLAGTYEQYF
.	TRBV3-1/TRBV3-2	TRBJ1-5	CASSQDLEQPQHF
.	TRBV3-1/TRBV3-2	TRBJ1-6	CASSQVPGGVNSPLHF
TRBD1	TRBV25-1	TRBJ1-2	CASHLRDRTLYGYTF
.	TRBV2	TRBJ2-6	CARGGSGANVLTF
.	TRBV2	TRBJ2-7	CASSHDRGFYEQYF
TRBD1	TRBV11-2	TRBJ1-6	CASSPGQGYSPLHF
.	TRBV10-3	TRBJ2-1	CAISGTGPYNEQFF
.	TRBV5-1	TRBJ1-2	CASSVSDGAYGYTF
TRBD2	TRBV7-2	TRBJ2-7	CASSLISGGYYEQYF
.	TRBV7-9	TRBJ1-1	CASIQGLGNTEAFF
.	TRBV27	TRBJ1-5	CASTLRVGQPQHF
.	TRBV19	TRBJ1-2	CASSIPRTIRYGYTF
.	TRBV5-1	TRBJ2-5	CASTPGETQYF
TRBD2	TRBV29-1	TRBJ2-3	CSVEAGGGVTDTQYF
.	TRBV6-5	TRBJ1-6	CASSYSALFPNSPLHF
.	TRBV24-1	TRBJ1-1	CAIKRGAGTEAFF
.	TRBV4-3	TRBJ2-1	CASSQVPGPFLEQFF
.	TRBV6-5	TRBJ1-1	CASSYSTRQVEAFF
.	TRBV6-5	TRBJ2-1	CASRQGQLDNEQFF
.	TRBV5-1	TRBJ2-1	CASSTAAYNEQFF
TRBD1	TRBV11-2	TRBJ2-1	CASRRTGAYNEQFF
.	TRBV5-1	TRBJ2-1	CASSGGGGSYNEQFF
TRBD1	TRBV10-1	TRBJ1-1	CASSSGGSNTEAFF
.	TRBV14	TRBJ2-3	CASSQDQLRRSTDTQYF
.	TRBV28	TRBJ1-2	CASGPGMSTYGYTF
TRBD1	TRBV15	TRBJ2-4	CATSRVGGTGEDIQYF
TRBD1	TRBV4-1	TRBJ1-6	CASSQDEDTRGQNSPLHF
.	TRBV7-9	TRBJ1-2	CASSLGAGEYGYTF
.	TRBV6-5	TRBJ2-7	CASSYSGHNSYEQYF
TRBD1	TRBV3-1/TRBV3-2	TRBJ2-7	CASSHRDRGDEQYF
TRBD1	TRBV4-3	TRBJ1-4	CASSQDGGTGSEKLFF
TRBD2	TRBV7-2	TRBJ2-2	CASSPGLAGPGELFF
.	TRBV7-2	TRBJ1-3	CASSYSGTGNTIYF
TRBD1	TRBV11-3	TRBJ2-3	CASSEGQGAADTQYF